The 31 T cell receptor beta chains reported below all come from one sample, sequenced in a study of technical replicates of blood from a few donors. The protocol was immunoSEQ multiplex PCR, while the TCRdb copy is restricted to in-frame clones and leaves out a portion. The data contain roughly 76,000 clones, around 94% of them singletons. Material: T cells isolated from PBMCs. The receptors here all came from a human donor in good health.

This chain joins TRBV7-2 and TRBJ2-7; 10 positions match TRBD2. Unmatched junction bases numbered 6, after V lost 3 bases and J lost 1 base. CDR1 and CDR2 (germline): SGHTA, FQGNSA. The CDR3 covers 16 residues. In DNA form, the CDR3 reads TGTGCCAGCAGCTTCCTCGGACTAGCGGATTCCTACGAGCAGTACTTC. It specifies CASSFLGLADSYEQYF.

The J gene is TRBJ2-4, the V gene TRBV7-8; tentative D call: TRBD2 (5 bases). The length of the CDR3 is 18 residues. The germline V gene encodes CDR1 SGHVS and CDR2 FQNEAQ. Between the trimmed V and J ends, which lost 8 bases and 4 bases, there was a span of 27 bases. The CDR3 loop is CASAYGEFPSSPKNIQYF. CDR3 nucleotides: TGTGCCAGCGCTTATGGGGAGTTCCCGAGTTCCCCAAAAAACATTCAGTACTTC. The full variable domain, completed using reference TRBV7-8 and TRBJ2-4, is GAGVSQSPRYKVAKRGQDVALRCDPISGHVSLFWYQQALGQGPEFLTYFQNEAQLDKSGLPSDRFFAERPEGSVSTLKIQRTQQEDSAVYLCASAYGEFPSSPKNIQYFGAGTRLSVL.

The chain couples TRBV11-3 to TRBJ1-1; a possible D gene is TRBD1 (6 bases). V lost 0 bases to trimming and J lost 7 bases, with 12 bases between them. Germline V CDR1 and CDR2: SGHNT, YENEEA. CDR3 length: 14 residues. As DNA, the CDR3 is TGTGCCAGCAGCTTAGACAGGGGTAATGGTGAAGCTTTCTTT. The encoded protein is CASSLDRGNGEAFF.

J is TRBJ2-7 and V is TRBV30, with 9 nucleotides matching TRBD1. The CDR3 has 13 amino acids. Germline trimming cut 6 bases from V and 4 bases from J; bases unmatched to any gene: 7. CDR1 and CDR2 from the germline V gene are GTSNPN and SVGIG (reference sequence). CDR3 loop: CACEQGAPYEQYF. The CDR3 coding sequence is TGTGCCTGCGAACAGGGGGCGCCTTACGAGCAGTACTTC.

The chain joins TRBV5-1 to TRBJ1-3, with 9 nucleotides matching TRBD1. Germline-derived CDR1 and CDR2 are SGHRS and YFSETQ. V lost 1 base to trimming and J lost 3 bases; unmatched junction nucleotides: 5. CDR3 length: 16 residues. The CDR3 is CASSLLTGGDGNTIYF. In DNA, the CDR3 is TGCGCCAGCAGCTTGCTCACAGGGGGCGATGGAAACACCATATATTTT. Based on the CDR3 plus reference TRBV5-1 and TRBJ1-3, the full variable domain is KAGVTQTPRYLIKTRGQQVTLSCSPISGHRSVSWYQQTPGQGLQFLFEYFSETQRNKGNFPGRFSGRQFSNSRSEMNVSTLELGDSALYLCASSLLTGGDGNTIYFGEGSWLTVV.

The CDR3 spells CASSYHSRAGEQYF. The DNA of the CDR3 is TGTGCCAGCAGTTACCACTCTAGGGCAGGGGAGCAGTACTTC. The genes are TRBV6-5 and TRBJ2-7; D may be TRBD1 (5 bases). The CDR3 covers 14 residues. V lost 2 bases and J 7 bases, leaving 15 bases between the germline ends. CDR1 MNHEY and CDR2 SVGAGI come from the germline V gene.

The chain is built from TRBV10-3 and TRBJ1-1; 10 bases line up with TRBD1. Germline V gene data show CDR1 as ENHRY and CDR2 as SYGVKD. The J segment lost 11 bases and the V segment lost 7 bases, leaving 13 bases of the junction unmatched. The CDR3 runs to 14 residues. The CDR3 nucleotides are TGTGCCATCACCTCAGACAGGGGGCGCGAGGGGGCTTTCTTT. It yields the protein CAITSDRGREGAFF.

The chain uses TRBV30 and TRBJ2-3; D is possibly TRBD1 (5 bases). Trimming removed 0 bases at V and 5 bases at J, with 12 bases between. The CDR3 is made up of 14 amino acids. Germline V CDR1 and CDR2: GTSNPN, SVGIG (reference sequence). CDR3 nucleotide sequence: TGTGCCTGGAGTGTCTTGGGGCAAGGAGATACGCAGTATTTT. Its translation: CAWSVLGQGDTQYF. The variable domain in full, with the rest retrieved from reference TRBV30 and TRBJ2-3, is SQTIHQWPATLVQPVGSPLSLECTVEGTSNPNLYWYRQAAGRGLQLLFYSVGIGQISSEVPQNLSASRPQDRQFILSSKKLLLSDSGFYLCAWSVLGQGDTQYFGPGTRLTVL.

Worth noting for this clone: Compared with germline, one end of the junction differs, possibly owing to a read error. CDR3: CASSEGEGEIQYF. CDR3 in DNA: TGCGCCAGCAGTGAAGGGGAAGGAGAGATCCAGTACTTC. This sequence joins TRBV10-1 and TRBJ2-5; D is perhaps TRBD1 (5 bases). The CDR3 covers 13 residues. CDR1 and CDR2 from the germline V gene are WNHNN and SYGVQD (reference sequence).

V and J are TRBV10-2 and TRBJ1-1; D is ambiguous. Trimming removed 6 bases at V and 0 bases at J, with 11 bases between. Germline V lookup: CDR1 WSHSY, CDR2 SAAADI. The CDR3 length is 14 residues. CDR3 DNA: TGCGCCAGCAGAGTACAGAGCATGAACACTGAAGCTTTCTTT. Protein product: CASRVQSMNTEAFF.

This clone was detected only once. The chain couples TRBV25-1 to TRBJ2-1, with TRBD2 identical over 11 bases. The V gene's germline CDR1 is MGHDK and CDR2 SYGVNS. The CDR3 length is 16 residues. V trimming: 1 base; J trimming: 9 bases; junction bases outside the gene matches: 8. The CDR3 sequence: CASSESVLAGEGEQFF. In nucleotides, the CDR3 is TGTGCCAGCAGTGAATCAGTACTAGCGGGAGAAGGTGAGCAGTTCTTC.

The rearrangement joins TRBV6-5 to TRBJ2-7, with TRBD2 as a possible D gene (7 bases). The CDR3 is 14 residues long. Per the germline V gene, CDR1 is MNHEY and CDR2 is SVGAGI. Trimming cost V 7 bases and J 3 bases, with 16 bases left between them. CDR3 coding DNA: TGTGCCAGCACCCGGGGGGCAGAGTACTACGAGCAGTACTTC. Translating gives CASTRGAEYYEQYF.

This rearrangement joins TRBV6-5 to TRBJ2-3; D is perhaps TRBD1 (6 bases). Trimming removed 2 bases at V and 2 bases at J, with 8 bases between. The CDR3 is 14 residues long. In germline, CDR1 is MNHEY, CDR2 SVGAGI. CDR3 loop: CASSYGQFTDTQYF. DNA for the CDR3: TGTGCCAGCAGTTACGGACAGTTCACAGATACGCAGTATTTT.

CDR3 region: CASSQDHRGRPGGTEAFF. DNA of the CDR3: TGCGCCAGCAGCCAAGACCACAGGGGCAGACCCGGGGGCACTGAAGCTTTCTTT. V and J are TRBV4-1 and TRBJ1-1; 7 bases map to TRBD1. Looked up from germline, CDR1 is MGHRA and CDR2 is YSYEKL. The CDR3 is 18 amino acids. The J segment lost 4 bases and the V segment lost 0 bases, leaving 14 bases of the junction unmatched.

This rearrangement joins TRBV7-9 to TRBJ2-7; 10 bases are shared with TRBD1. The CDR3 covers 16 residues. Germline lookup yields CDR1 SEHNR and CDR2 FQNEAQ (reference sequence). J was trimmed by 5 bases and V by 2 bases; bases with no gene match: 9. The CDR3 DNA reads as TGTGCCAGCAGCTTATCCCGGACAGGGGGGAAAAACGAGCAGTACTTC. Translating it yields CASSLSRTGGKNEQYF.

The DNA for the CDR3 is TGTGCCATCTCCCTACTAGCGGGATACTACAATGAGCAGTTCTTC. The encoded protein is CAISLLAGYYNEQFF. The V call is TRBV10-3, the J call TRBJ2-1; TRBD2 agrees at 10 bases. V was pared by 8 bases and J by 3 bases, with 7 bases of the junction left unmatched. This CDR3 spans 15 amino acids. From germline, CDR1 is ENHRY and CDR2 SYGVKD.

This chain links TRBV9 with TRBJ2-1; TRBD1 matches 8 bases. The trim removed 4 bases at V and 0 bases at J, leaving 9 bases unmatched. Germline-derived CDR1 and CDR2 are SGDLS and YYNGEE. The CDR3 is 17 amino acids. CDR3 in amino acids: CASSPTRGPSSYNEQFF. The CDR3 DNA reads TGTGCCAGCAGCCCTACCAGGGGGCCGAGCTCCTACAATGAGCAGTTCTTC.

V and J are TRBV7-6 and TRBJ2-3; TRBD2 is a possible D gene (6 bases). Germline V gene lookup returns CDR1 SGHVS and CDR2 FNYEAQ. Trimming left V 5 bases short and J 0 bases short, with 9 bases between. The CDR3 is 14 amino acids. CDR3 loop: CASSPGTSTDTQYF. CDR3 in DNA: TGTGCCAGCAGCCCCGGGACTAGCACAGATACGCAGTATTTT.

This chain links TRBV6-5 with TRBJ1-2, with D possibly TRBD1 on 5 matching bases. CDR1 is MNHEY and CDR2 is SVGAGI in the germline V gene. The CDR3 extends over 11 amino acids. Trimming removed 6 bases from V and 8 bases from J, with 10 bases in between. CDR3 loop: CASSREGGYTF. CDR3 bases: TGTGCCAGCAGCCGGGAGGGGGGCTACACCTTC.

The chain has TRBV2 and TRBJ2-7; no firm D call. Germline V CDR1 and CDR2: SNHLY, FYNNEI. V was shortened by 3 bases and J by 0 bases, with 9 bases between the two germline ends. The CDR3 sequence is 14 residues long. The CDR3 loop is CASSDHSSSYEQYF. In DNA form, the CDR3 reads TGTGCCAGCAGTGACCACAGTTCCTCCTACGAGCAGTACTTC. The full variable domain, in which reference TRBV2 and TRBJ2-7 provide the parts outside the CDR3, is EPEVTQTPSHQVTQMGQEVILRCVPISNHLYFYWYRQILGQKVEFLVSFYNNEISEKSEIFDDQFSVERPDGSNFTLKIRSTKLEDSAMYFCASSDHSSSYEQYFGPGTRLTVT.

This chain uses TRBV5-8 with TRBJ2-1; 12 nucleotides agree with TRBD1. This CDR3 is built from 15 residues. The ends lost 4 bases at V and 7 bases at J; junction bases unmatched: 6. Germline CDR1 SGHTS, CDR2 YDEGEE. This CDR3 is CASSPGQGASNEQFF. The CDR3 DNA reads as TGTGCCAGCAGCCCGGGACAGGGGGCGTCGAATGAGCAGTTCTTC.

The chain links TRBV9 to TRBJ1-4, with 7 positions matching TRBD1. CDR3 length: 15 residues. Germline CDR1 reads SGDLS; CDR2 reads YYNGEE. After removal of 2 bases from V and 5 bases from J, the junction contained 6 bases not matched to a gene. CDR3 nucleotide sequence: TGTGCCAGCAGCGTCTCAACAGGGGTCAATGAAAAACTGTTTTTT. Protein sequence: CASSVSTGVNEKLFF.

V usage is TRBV27 and J usage is TRBJ2-1; D is possibly TRBD1 (5 bases). The length of the CDR3 is 14 residues. Germline CDR1 is MNHEY and CDR2 is SMNVEV (reference sequence). V dropped 5 bases and J dropped 4 bases, with 12 bases sitting between them. The CDR3 sequence is CASSGRQSYNEQFF. The CDR3 nucleotides read TGTGCCAGCAGTGGGCGACAGTCTTACAATGAGCAGTTCTTC.

This chain joins TRBV18 and TRBJ2-2, with TRBD2 identical over 7 bases. Germline assignment: CDR1 KGHSH and CDR2 LQKENI. CDR3 size: 15 residues. The junction had 5 bases not matched to a gene; V was cut back by 3 bases and J by 4 bases. The CDR3 here is CASSPSLATTGELFF. In DNA form, the CDR3 reads TGTGCCAGCTCACCTTCACTAGCGACCACCGGGGAGCTGTTTTTT.

The J gene is TRBJ2-7, the V gene TRBV4-2; D gene ambiguous. V was shortened by 5 bases and J by 2 bases, with 10 bases between the two germline ends. This CDR3 is built from 13 residues. Per the germline V gene, CDR1 is LGHNA and CDR2 is YNFKEQ. The CDR3 coding sequence is TGTGCCAGCAGCAATGGCAGTACCTACGAGCAGTACTTC. As protein: CASSNGSTYEQYF.

This chain joins TRBV28 and TRBJ1-5, with D perhaps TRBD1 (6 bases). CDR3 length equals 18 residues. Trimming shortened V by 5 bases and J by 0 bases, and 20 bases separated the two germline ends. Looked up from germline, CDR1 is MDHEN and CDR2 is SYDVKM. The CDR3 here is CASSATGLGLYSNQPQHF. The CDR3 DNA follows: TGTGCCAGCAGTGCGACAGGCTTGGGCTTGTATAGCAATCAGCCCCAGCATTTT.

The J gene is TRBJ2-1, the V gene TRBV7-8, with D tentatively TRBD2 (6 bases). CDR1 is SGHVS and CDR2 is FQNEAQ in the germline V gene. V was shortened by 1 base and J by 0 bases, with 7 bases between the two germline ends. There are 15 residues in the CDR3. CDR3 in amino acids: CASSLDGSSYNEQFF. The CDR3 coding sequence is TGTGCCAGCAGCTTAGACGGGAGCTCCTACAATGAGCAGTTCTTC.

V gene TRBV5-1 combines with J gene TRBJ2-6; D gene ambiguous. This CDR3 has 11 amino acids. Germline lookup yields CDR1 SGHRS and CDR2 YFSETQ. The DNA for the CDR3 is TGCGCGAGTACTGGGGCCAACGTCCTGACTTTC. It specifies CASTGANVLTF.

Ten or more counts support this clone. The chain recombines TRBV28 with TRBJ1-1; D remains ambiguous. This CDR3 has 13 residues. V was cut by 8 bases and J by 8 bases, with 18 bases left in between. CDR1 and CDR2 from the germline V gene are MDHEN and SYDVKM. CDR3 in amino acids: CASSTQWSIEAFF. CDR3 bases: TGTGCCAGCTCTACTCAGTGGAGCATAGAAGCTTTCTTT.

The chain carries TRBV6-5 and TRBJ1-1; TRBD1 matches 7 bases. The CDR3 totals 14 residues. With V trimmed by 1 base and J by 11 bases, 10 bases remained unmatched. Germline CDR1 MNHEY, CDR2 SVGAGI. CDR3: CASSYFRGQGDAFF. CDR3 nucleotides: TGTGCCAGCAGTTACTTTCGTGGGCAGGGGGATGCTTTCTTT.

This sequence joins TRBV21-1 and TRBJ1-4; the listed D gene, TRBD1, was not tested against the DNA. TRBV21-1 is a pseudogene locus. The CDR3 sequence is 13 residues long. CDR3 in DNA: TGTGCCAGCCTCGGCAGGGTCAATGAAAAACTGTTTTTT. Translated, it gives CASLGRVNEKLFF.